This T cell receptor beta chain was identified during a study of human CD8 memory T cell subsets (dated by TCRdb to between 2020 and 2021). With respect to the entire study: To assess how stem-like (TSTEM), progenitor exhausted-like (TPEX) and effector memory CD8+ T cell subsets are clonally related, the TCRbeta repertoires of these three subsets were compared. Six donors each provided TSTEM, TPEX and effector memory subsets, from which TCRbeta repertoires were obtained. Study-wide findings and limitations: Only TCRbeta chains were sequenced, and repertoire comparisons were based on a handful of donors, with testing performed by paired t-tests and Bonferroni correction. Similarly high normalized Shannon-Wiener diversity was shown by TSTEM and TPEX subsets, whereas comparatively lower diversity was seen in effector memory subsets. Chao1 estimates suggested greater repertoire diversity in TSTEM than in TPEX subsets, potentially reflecting a broader range of specificities. Both stem-like subsets shared clonotypes with effector memory cells, but TSTEM and TPEX repertoires overlapped minimally, suggesting distinct antigen spectra.

In the case of this clonotype: What antigen it recognizes has not been identified.

In the germline V gene (reference sequence), CDR1 corresponds to DFQATT and CDR2 to SNEGSKA. Measured from the cysteine to the phenylalanine, the CDR3 is 13 residues long. The DNA is not on file. A Human TCR Profiling Kit was used to prepare UMI-labeled 5' RACE TCRbeta libraries. Every TCRbeta library was prepared in parallel with an identical number of PCR cycles. The original methods were these. Between about 2,900 and 20,000 functional CDR3beta clonotypes were contained in each TCRbeta library. MIGEC 1.2.9 was used for UMI extraction and consensus assembly, with at least three reads per UMI being required. MiXCR 3.0.3 was used to extract the in-frame CDR3beta repertoires. Each sample was downsampled to 42,000 randomly selected UMIs before diversity metrics were calculated in VDJtools 1.2.1. For each sample pair, the repertoire overlap metrics D, R and F2 were calculated in VDJtools using the top 3,000 clones. After reprocessing by TCRdb, each CDR3 protein sequence is one entry, and no DNA is given. The V and J calls shown here were made by TCRdb, not taken from the authors' results. This sample's clone table shows roughly 10,000 distinct CDR3 sequences. 20% to 25% of the sample lies in the top ten.

Density gradient separation was used to isolate peripheral blood mononuclear cells from buffy coats of healthy donors. Negative magnetic separation using EasySep or MojoSort CD8+ T cell isolation kits was how the study enriched total CD8+ T cells. An RNeasy Mini Kit was used to extract total RNA from duplicate vials of around 140,000 sorted CD8+ T cells per subset. PBMCs were used either fresh or after cryopreservation in fetal bovine serum containing roughly 10% DMSO. Fluorescence-activated cell sorting on a FACSAria III was used to sort CD8+ T cell subsets to purity. This clonotype originated in a human donor in good health. Sequenced: CD8+ T cells from PBMCs. Here the chain combines TRBV20-1 and TRBJ2-1; TCRdb selects TRBD2, and the lack of DNA leaves this call unchecked. The CDR3 protein: CSARDPAGFEQFF.